This T cell receptor beta chain was identified during a study of CD8 T cells in ankylosing spondylitis (dated by TCRdb to 2015 to 2018). Study-wide context: The study set out to find disease-linked TCR variants by profiling T cell receptor beta repertoires in ankylosing spondylitis patients and healthy donors. The whole study cohort included about a hundred healthy donors and under 30 ankylosing spondylitis patients. Peripheral blood samples were taken, and synovial fluid was additionally collected from ankylosing spondylitis patients. What the authors observed across the whole study: Significant enrichment of the disease-linked clones was reported in matched synovial fluid samples from ankylosing spondylitis patients. The disease-linked clones showed a CD8+ phenotype and occurred at relatively low frequencies in peripheral blood. Some motif variants had previously been reported in the synovial fluid and blood of reactive arthritis patients, which suggests shared mechanisms of disease initiation. A TCR beta motif of eight highly homologous amino acid variants appeared characteristic of blood from ankylosing spondylitis patients.

This clonotype turned up a few times. Its antigen target is currently unknown. No base quality values were provided; no much bigger clone lies one nucleotide off. Synovial fluid samples were paired with blood samples taken from the same ankylosing spondylitis patients. The CDR3, cysteine through phenylalanine, is 9 amino acids long. Only CDR3 DNA remains: 27 bases, in frame from the first base. CDR1 and CDR2 are drawn from the germline V gene: SGHAT, FQNNGV. Trimming takes 7 bases from V and 7 bases from J, and the germline ends sit 5 bases apart. Sequenced using an Illumina HiSeq 2500. TCR beta libraries were prepared by quantitative 5'-RACE with molecular barcodes. In the paper's pipeline: A new computational method, built on a probabilistic model of VDJ rearrangement, was used to identify disease-linked TCR variants. In TCRdb, the public reads were trimmed at Q25 with fastp and aligned with MiXCR, with productive beta chains retained. Each entry is one CDR3 protein sequence, shown with its most common DNA and genes. It is TCRdb's table, rather than the study itself, that gives the V and J calls and clone size. The sample table records around 150,000 distinct CDR3 sequences; roughly 44% of these occur just once. The ten biggest clones cover roughly 15% of the sample.

The V and J genes are TRBV11-2 and TRBJ2-7, with no D gene named confidently. The source is a male donor with ankylosing spondylitis. The sample comprised synovial fluid, either unsorted or a sorted T cell fraction (not recorded which). The CDR3 is CASMKEQYF. The nucleotide sequence reads TGTGCCAGCATGAAGGAGCAGTACTTC.